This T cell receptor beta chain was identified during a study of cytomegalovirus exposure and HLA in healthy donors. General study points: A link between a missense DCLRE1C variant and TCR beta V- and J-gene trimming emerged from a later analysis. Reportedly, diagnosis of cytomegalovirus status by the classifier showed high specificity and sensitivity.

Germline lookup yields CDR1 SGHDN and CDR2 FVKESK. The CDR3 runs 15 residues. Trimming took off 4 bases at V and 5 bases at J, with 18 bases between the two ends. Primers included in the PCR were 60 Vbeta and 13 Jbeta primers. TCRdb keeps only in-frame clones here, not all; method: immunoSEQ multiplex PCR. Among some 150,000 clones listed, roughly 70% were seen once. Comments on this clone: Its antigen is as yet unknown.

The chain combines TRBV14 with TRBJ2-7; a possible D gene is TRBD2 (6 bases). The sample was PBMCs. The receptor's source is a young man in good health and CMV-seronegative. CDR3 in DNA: TGTGCCAGCAGCCCCACCTGGCGGGATGCCAACGAGCAGTACTTC. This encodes CASSPTWRDANEQYF.